This TCR beta chain was recovered during a study of naive and memory T cell subsets. Both TRBC1 and TRBC2 were covered by a beta constant-region primer of two equimolar oligonucleotides. Ligated cDNA was amplified by four rounds of PCR with nested alpha and beta constant-region primers and SP2. MiXCR, applied by TCRdb to the UMI-ligation and nested PCR reads, yields one record per CDR3 protein. The sample has 25,000 to 40,000 distinct CDR3 sequences; less than 20% are singletons. This sequence was found in a human donor in good health. Sequencing was done on a sample of effector memory CD4+ T cells from blood. The sample's subset: effector memory, CD45RA- CD27-.

The CDR3 loop is CASRRRGQGAGETQYF. The CDR3 bases are TGTGCCAGCAGGCGGAGGGGGCAGGGGGCCGGGGAGACCCAGTACTTC. The chain employs TRBV27 and TRBJ2-5; 8 bases align to TRBD1. V was clipped by 6 bases and J by 5 bases; unmatched bases: 14. This CDR3 contains 16 residues. Germline V gene sequence: CDR1 MNHEY, CDR2 SMNVEV (reference sequence).